The 9 T cell receptor beta chains given below trace back to one sample, sequenced in a study of blood T cell repertoires in COVID-19. This table comes from immunoSEQ multiplex PCR, and its TCRdb copy is limited to in-frame clones, with some not included. The sample carries 64,000 or so clones, about nine tenths recorded once. Sequencing was carried out using peripheral blood. The receptors come from a human donor in a cohort sampled during active COVID-19.

DNA of the CDR3: TGTGCCAGCGGGGGACTCTCCGTGCCCACAGATACGCAGTATTTT. It yields the protein CASGGLSVPTDTQYF. The chain employs TRBV7-9 and TRBJ2-3, with D possibly matching TRBD2 (6 bases). The V gene's germline CDR1 is SEHNR and CDR2 FQNEAQ (reference sequence). With 8 bases removed from V and 2 bases from J, the gap between germline ends came to 17 bases. This CDR3 contains 15 residues.

The rearrangement joins TRBV5-1 to TRBJ1-1; D might be TRBD1 (5 bases). This CDR3 contains 15 residues. Deletions cut 0 bases from V and 0 bases from J, with 9 bases between. Germline CDR1 SGHRS, CDR2 YFSETQ. The chain's CDR3 is CASSLGQGLNTEAFF. In DNA, the CDR3 is TGCGCCAGCAGCTTGGGGCAGGGTTTGAACACTGAAGCTTTCTTT.

This chain connects TRBV7-6 to TRBJ2-3; 13 nucleotides match TRBD2. V lost 4 bases and J lost 6; bases outside the gene matches: 13. Germline CDR1 reads SGHVS; CDR2 reads FNYEAQ. The CDR3 spans 18 residues. CDR3 loop: CASSSGVELAGGPDTQYF. The CDR3 DNA is TGTGCCAGCAGCTCAGGGGTAGAACTAGCGGGAGGGCCTGATACGCAGTATTTT.

This clone was recorded only once. J is TRBJ2-3 and V is TRBV9, with a tentative D call TRBD2 (6 bases). Germline assignment: CDR1 SGDLS and CDR2 YYNGEE. Trimming cost V 0 bases and J 3 bases, with 11 bases left between them. The CDR3 sequence is 15 residues long. CDR3 coding DNA: TGTGCCAGCAGCGTAGGAGCGGCGGGGACAGATACGCAGTATTTT. Translating it yields CASSVGAAGTDTQYF.

This clone was seen once. The chain couples TRBV7-2 to TRBJ2-2; D possibly corresponds to TRBD1 (6 bases). CDR1 is SGHTA and CDR2 is FQGNSA in the germline V gene. CDR3 length equals 15 residues. V dropped 5 bases and J dropped 4 bases, with 14 bases sitting between them. The CDR3 DNA is TGTGCCAGCAGCCCCGGGACAACGGGCACCGGGGAGCTGTTTTTT. It yields the protein CASSPGTTGTGELFF. Full variable domain (rest looked up from reference TRBV7-2 and TRBJ2-2): GAGVSQSPSNKVTEKGKDVELRCDPISGHTALYWYRQSLGQGLEFLIYFQGNSAPDKSGLPSDRFSAERTGGSVSTLTIQRTQQEDSAVYLCASSPGTTGTGELFFGEGSRLTVL.

V is TRBV9 and J is TRBJ2-5; maybe TRBD1 (6 bases). The CDR3 has 13 residues. V gave up 2 bases and J gave up 5 bases, with 10 bases separating them. Germline V gene lookup returns CDR1 SGDLS and CDR2 YYNGEE. Here the CDR3 DNA reads TGTGCCAGCAGCGTCGGACAGCGGGAGACCCAGTACTTC. Translation gives CASSVGQRETQYF.

This CDR3 is CSVDTGGSNGYTF. The CDR3 nucleotides read TGCAGCGTTGATACGGGGGGAAGTAATGGCTACACCTTC. The J gene is TRBJ1-2, the V gene TRBV29-1; D might be TRBD1 (5 bases). Germline V gene sequence: CDR1 SQVTM, CDR2 ANQGSEA. The CDR3 runs 13 residues. The V end was cut by 3 bases, the J end by 6 bases, with 14 bases between.

This clone was found once. The V and J genes are TRBV4-1 and TRBJ2-7; TRBD2 might be the D (5 bases). Trimming removed 0 bases from V and 0 bases from J, with 9 bases in between. Germline CDR1 MGHRA, CDR2 YSYEKL. The CDR3 has 15 amino acids. The DNA of the CDR3 is TGCGCCAGCAGCCAAGAATGGGCGGGCTCCTACGAGCAGTACTTC. This gives the protein CASSQEWAGSYEQYF.

The chain has TRBV19 and TRBJ1-1; the match to TRBD1 covers 9 bases. The CDR3 sequence is 17 residues long. From germline, CDR1 is LNHDA and CDR2 SQIVND (reference sequence). V lost 3 bases to trimming and J lost 0 bases; unmatched junction nucleotides: 8. The CDR3 DNA reads TGTGCCAGTAGTATTCTCCCGGGACAGGGCCTGAACACTGAAGCTTTCTTT. Residues: CASSILPGQGLNTEAFF.